This T cell receptor (beta chain) derives from a study of blood T cell repertoires in COVID-19. Method: immunoSEQ multiplex PCR; TCRdb's copy keeps in-frame clones and lacks some. There are under 250,000 clones in the sample; about 82% occur only once, and about 9.3% lies in the top ten. Germline CDR1 reads SEHNR; CDR2 reads FQNEAQ (reference sequence). This CDR3 region has 14 residues. Trimming pared 3 bases from V and 2 bases from J, leaving 10 bases between. Participants were placed into cohorts based on the clinical history they reported. The V call is TRBV7-9, the J call TRBJ1-2, with D unresolved. Source material: PBMCs or T cells enriched from blood (not recorded which). This receptor was taken from a woman between 50 and 59 years old with acute COVID-19. Here the CDR3 reads CASSFGEGNYGYTF. The CDR3 DNA follows: TGTGCCAGCAGCTTCGGGGAAGGGAACTATGGCTACACCTTC.